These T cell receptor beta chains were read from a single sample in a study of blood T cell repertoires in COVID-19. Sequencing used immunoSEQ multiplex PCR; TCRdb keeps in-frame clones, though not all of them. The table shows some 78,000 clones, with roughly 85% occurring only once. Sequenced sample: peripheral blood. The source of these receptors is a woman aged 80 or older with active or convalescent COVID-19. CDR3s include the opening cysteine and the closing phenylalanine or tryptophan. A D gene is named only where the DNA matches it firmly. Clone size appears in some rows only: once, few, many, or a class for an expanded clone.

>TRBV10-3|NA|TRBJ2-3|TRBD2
TGTGCCATCAGGTCGGGGACTAGCGCAGTGGATACGCAGTATTTT
CAIRSGTSAVDTQYF
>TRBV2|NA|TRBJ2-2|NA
TGTGCCAGCACCCGCTGGGGGGGCGGCACCGGGGAGCTGTTTTTT
CASTRWGGGTGELFF
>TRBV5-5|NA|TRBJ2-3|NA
TGTGCCAGCAGCTTGGTACAGGGCGTCCCTGGTACGCAGTATTTT
CASSLVQGVPGTQYF
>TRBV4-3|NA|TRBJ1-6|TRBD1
TGCGCCAGCAGCCAAGATCCGGACAGGGAGTGGGGCTCCTATAATTCACCCCTCCACTTT
CASSQDPDREWGSYNSPLHF
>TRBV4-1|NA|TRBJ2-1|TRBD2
TGCGCCAGCAGCCGTAGCGGGAGGGCAGATAATGAGCAGTTCTTC
CASSRSGRADNEQFF
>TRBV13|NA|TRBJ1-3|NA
TGTGCCAGCAGCCACCGACAGGCTGGAAACACCATATATTTT
CASSHRQAGNTIYF
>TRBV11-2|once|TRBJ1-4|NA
TGTGCCAGCACCACTTTAAGGGGCTCGATCCGCGAAAAACTGTTTTTT
CASTTLRGSIREKLFF
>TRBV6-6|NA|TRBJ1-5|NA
TGTGCCAGCATTCTAGACAGCAATCAGCCCCAGCATTTT
CASILDSNQPQHF
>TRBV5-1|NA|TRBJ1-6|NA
TGCGCCAGCAGCTTGGACACGGGGGGAAGTTCACCCCTCCACTTT
CASSLDTGGSSPLHF
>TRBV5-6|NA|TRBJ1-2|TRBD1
TGTGCCAGCAGTTTGAGGGACAGGGTCTTCTATGGCTACACCTTC
CASSLRDRVFYGYTF
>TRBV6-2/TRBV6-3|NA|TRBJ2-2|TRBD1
TGTGCCAGCCGTTTGACAGGGGGCACCGGGGAGCTGTTTTTT
CASRLTGGTGELFF
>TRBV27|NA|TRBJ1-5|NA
TGTGCCACCCGCCGCGGGTTCACCCAGCCCCAGCATTTT
CATRRGFTQPQHF
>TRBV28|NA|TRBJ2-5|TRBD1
TGTGCCAGCAGTTTGGTTAGCGGGACAGGGGTAGGGGAGACCCAGTACTTC
CASSLVSGTGVGETQYF
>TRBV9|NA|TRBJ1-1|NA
TGTGCCAGCAACAAAGACAGCCACACTGAAGCTTTCTTT
CASNKDSHTEAFF
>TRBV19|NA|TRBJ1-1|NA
TGTGCCAGTAGTATAGTGGAGGGTTCCGGAGCTTTCTTT
CASSIVEGSGAFF
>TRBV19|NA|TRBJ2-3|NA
TGTGCCAGTAGTATCGGGACTTCTCCCGATACGCAGTATTTT
CASSIGTSPDTQYF
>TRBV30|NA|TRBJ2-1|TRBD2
TGTGCCTGGGCGACTAGCGGGAGGGATGAGCAGTTCTTC
CAWATSGRDEQFF
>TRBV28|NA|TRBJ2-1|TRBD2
TGTGCCAGCTTAGTAGCGGGGGGCCCTTACAATGAGCAGTTCTTC
CASLVAGGPYNEQFF
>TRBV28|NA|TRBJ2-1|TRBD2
TGTGCCAGCAGTTTTGGACTAGCGGGAACCAATGAGCAGTTCTTC
CASSFGLAGTNEQFF
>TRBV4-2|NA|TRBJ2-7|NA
TGTGCCAGCAGCCAAGCTCGGCAGGGCTACGAGCAGTACTTC
CASSQARQGYEQYF
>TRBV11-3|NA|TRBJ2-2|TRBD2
TGTGCCAGCAGCCCACGGGGGGGAAACACCGGGGAGCTGTTTTTT
CASSPRGGNTGELFF
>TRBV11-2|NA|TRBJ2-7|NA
TGTGCCAGCAGCTTAGAGGGACACTCCTACGAGCAGTACTTC
CASSLEGHSYEQYF
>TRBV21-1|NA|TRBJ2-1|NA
TGTGCCAGCAGCAAAGGCAGATTTAGGAGGGAGGGGGGCCCCAATGAGCAGTTCTTC
CASSKGRFRREGGPNEQFF
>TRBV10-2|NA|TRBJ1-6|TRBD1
TGCGCCAGCAGGGGACAGGGAGGTAATTCACCCCTCCACTTT
CASRGQGGNSPLHF
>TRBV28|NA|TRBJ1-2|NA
TGTGCCAGCAGGGACAGCAACTATGGCTACACCTTC
CASRDSNYGYTF
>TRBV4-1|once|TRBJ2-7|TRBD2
TGCGCCAGCAGCCAAGGACTAGCCAACGAGCAGTACTTC
CASSQGLANEQYF
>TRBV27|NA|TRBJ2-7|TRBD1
TGTGCCAGCAGTAAGGGACCAGGGGGCTACGAGCAGTACTTC
CASSKGPGGYEQYF
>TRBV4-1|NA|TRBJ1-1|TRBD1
TGCGCCAGCAGCCAAGTCAGGGGGAGGTCTGGTGAAGCTTTCTTT
CASSQVRGRSGEAFF
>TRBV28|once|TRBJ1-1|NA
TGTGCCAGCAGTGCCCCCCCAAACGAGGCTGAAGCTTTCTTT
CASSAPPNEAEAFF
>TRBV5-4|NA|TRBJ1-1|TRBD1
TGTGCCAGCAGCCGGACAGGGTACACTGAAGCTTTCTTT
CASSRTGYTEAFF
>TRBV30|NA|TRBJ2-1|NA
TGTGCCTGGAGCTCCTTAGTCCCCTACAATGAGCAGTTCTTC
CAWSSLVPYNEQFF
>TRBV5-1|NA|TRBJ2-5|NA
TGCGCCAGCAGCCCTGCGACAGGACCACAAGAGACCCAGTACTTC
CASSPATGPQETQYF
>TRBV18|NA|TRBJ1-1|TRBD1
TGTGCCAGCTCACCCTCAGGACAGGGGAGTAATGAAGCTTTCTTT
CASSPSGQGSNEAFF
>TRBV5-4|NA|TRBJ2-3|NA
TGTGCCAGCAGCTTGCAGGGCGGAGATACGCAGTATTTT
CASSLQGGDTQYF
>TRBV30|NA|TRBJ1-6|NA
TGTGCCTGTAGTGCGGTATATAATTCACCCCTCCACTTT
CACSAVYNSPLHF
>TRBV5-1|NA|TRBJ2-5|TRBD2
TGCGCCAGCAGCCCTAGCGGGATCAGCAGGTGGGAGACCCAGTACTTC
CASSPSGISRWETQYF
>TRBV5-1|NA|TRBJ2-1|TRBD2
TGCGCCAGCAGCAGGATCGGGAGGGCCTCCTACAATGAGCAGTTCTTC
CASSRIGRASYNEQFF
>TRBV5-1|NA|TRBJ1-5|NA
TGCGCCAGCAGCTTGGGGGGGGGAGAGCCCCAGCATTTT
CASSLGGGEPQHF
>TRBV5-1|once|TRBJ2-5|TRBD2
TGCGCCAGCAGCTTAGCGGGAGGGCACCAAGAGACCCAGTACTTC
CASSLAGGHQETQYF
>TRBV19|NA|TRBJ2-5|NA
TGTGCCAGTAGTATAGTTGCAAGCCACCCACAAGAGACCCAGTACTTC
CASSIVASHPQETQYF
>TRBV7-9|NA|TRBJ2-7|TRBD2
TGTGCCAGCAGCTTGACTAGCGGGAGGCGGTCCTACGAGCAGTACTTC
CASSLTSGRRSYEQYF
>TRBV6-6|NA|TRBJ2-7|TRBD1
TGTGCCAGCAGTTACCCTGACAGGGGCTACGAGCAGTACTTC
CASSYPDRGYEQYF
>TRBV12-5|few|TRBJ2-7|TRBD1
TGTGCTAGTGGTTTGGCCGCCACAGGGGATTTTCCCCACGAGCAGTACTTC
CASGLAATGDFPHEQYF
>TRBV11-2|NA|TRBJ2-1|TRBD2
TGTGCCAGCAGCTTACGGCGCCTAGCGGCTTACAATGAGCAGTTCTTC
CASSLRRLAAYNEQFF
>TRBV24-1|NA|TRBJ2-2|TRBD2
TGTGCCACCAGTGAGAGACTGATTGGGAGGGGAGGGGAGCTGTTTTTT
CATSERLIGRGGELFF
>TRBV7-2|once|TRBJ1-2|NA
TGTGCCAGCAGCTTAGGCCCGCAAAAGCTATTCGCCTTC
CASSLGPQKLFAF
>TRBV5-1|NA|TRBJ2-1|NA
TGCGCCAGCAGCCTGAGACTGGAGGGAAACAATGAGCAGTTCTTC
CASSLRLEGNNEQFF
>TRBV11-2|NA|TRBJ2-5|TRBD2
TGTGCCAGCAGCCACCCTAGCGGGGGAGGGGACTTC
CASSHPSGGGDF
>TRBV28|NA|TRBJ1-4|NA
TGTGCCAGCATCCTTAGGGGCACAGATGCAACTAATGAAAAACTGTTTTTT
CASILRGTDATNEKLFF
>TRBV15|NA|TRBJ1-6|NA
TGTGCCACCAGCAGAGAGAGGGAGGGTAATTCACCCCTCCACTTT
CATSREREGNSPLHF
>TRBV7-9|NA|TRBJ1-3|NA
TGTGCCAGCAGCTTATCGACGACAGCCGGAAACACCATATATTTT
CASSLSTTAGNTIYF
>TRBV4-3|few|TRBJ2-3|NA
TGCGCCAGCAGCCAAGGGGTCGAGGGGGAAGTGGGCTCAGATACGCAGTATTTT
CASSQGVEGEVGSDTQYF
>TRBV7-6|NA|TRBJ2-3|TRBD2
TGTGCCAGCAGCTTATCAGCGGGGGGGCGGATAGATACGCAGTATTTT
CASSLSAGGRIDTQYF
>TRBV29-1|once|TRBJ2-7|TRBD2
TGCAGCGTTGCCGCCCGGACTAGCGGGAGAAACGAGCAGTACTTC
CSVAARTSGRNEQYF
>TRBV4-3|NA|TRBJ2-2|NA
TGCGCCAGCAGCCGGAGTGGAGGCACCGGGGAGCTGTTTTTT
CASSRSGGTGELFF